A single sample gave rise to the 32 T cell receptor beta chains below, sequenced in a study of Ad26.COV2.S vaccination and SARS-CoV-2 variants. The data were produced by immunoSEQ multiplex PCR, yet TCRdb's version contains in-frame clones alone and is incomplete. The sample shows more than 85,000 clones, around 80% of them seen only once. The input for sequencing was peripheral blood, taken after recovery from COVID-19. The receptors shown here come from a human donor who had recovered from COVID-19.

This chain joins TRBV27 and TRBJ1-6; a possible D gene is TRBD1 (6 bases). There are 18 residues in the CDR3. CDR1 is MNHEY, CDR2 SMNVEV, per germline (reference sequence). V lost 2 bases, J lost 4 bases, and 18 bases lay in between. For the CDR3, the DNA is TGTGCCAGCAGTTTACGGGGACAAGGCCCTACTTATAATTCACCCCTCCACTTT. Protein: CASSLRGQGPTYNSPLHF.

This rearrangement joins TRBV19 to TRBJ2-7; D tentatively fits TRBD1 or TRBD2 (5 bases each). Per germline, CDR1 LNHDA and CDR2 SQIVND (reference sequence). V gave up 3 bases and J gave up 4 bases, with 16 bases separating them. The CDR3 runs to 15 residues. CDR3 residues: CASSIDPGRNYEQYF. The CDR3 DNA follows: TGTGCCAGTAGTATCGACCCGGGACGGAATTACGAGCAGTACTTC. The full variable domain, with the rest looked up from reference TRBV19 and TRBJ2-7, is DGGITQSPKYLFRKEGQNVTLSCEQNLNHDAMYWYRQDPGQGLRLIYYSQIVNDFQKGDIAEGYSVSREKKESFPLTVTSAQKNPTAFYLCASSIDPGRNYEQYFGPGTRLTVT.

The CDR3 reads CASKTGDNSPLHF. CDR3 sequence (DNA): TGTGCCAGCAAGACAGGGGATAATTCACCCCTCCACTTT. The chain uses TRBV12-3 or TRBV12-4 and TRBJ1-6; 8 nucleotides agree with TRBD1. V gave up 7 bases and J gave up 5 bases; unmatched junction bases: 1. The CDR3 extends over 13 amino acids.

V and J are TRBV3-1 (or the pseudogene TRBV3-2) and TRBJ1-5; D gene uncertain. V lost 0 bases and J lost 7, with 7 bases in between. There are 13 residues in the CDR3. Germline CDR1 is LGHDT and CDR2 is YNNKEL (reference sequence). The CDR3 DNA reads TGTGCCAGCAGCCAAGATCCCCGCCAGCCCCAGCATTTT. Residues: CASSQDPRQPQHF.

This clone was found once. The rearrangement uses TRBV5-6 and TRBJ1-2; D is undetermined. The V gene's germline CDR1 is SGHDT and CDR2 YYEEEE. The CDR3 contains 12 residues. V gave up 0 bases and J gave up 8 bases, with 8 bases separating them. CDR3 loop: CASSLGTVGYTF. The CDR3 DNA reads TGTGCCAGCAGCTTGGGGACGGTCGGCTACACCTTC. The variable domain in full, with the rest retrieved from reference TRBV5-6 and TRBJ1-2, is DAGVTQSPTHLIKTRGQQVTLRCSPKSGHDTVSWYQQALGQGPQFIFQYYEEEERQRGNFPDRFSGHQFPNYSSELNVNALLLGDSALYLCASSLGTVGYTFGSGTRLTVV.

The V and J genes are TRBV19 and TRBJ1-1; D call uncertain. The germline V gene has CDR1 LNHDA and CDR2 SQIVND (reference sequence). The CDR3 is 12 residues long. V gave up 6 bases and J gave up 5 bases, with 10 bases separating them. CDR3 DNA sequence: TGTGCCAGTAGCGATAAGCGGACTGAAGCTTTCTTT. It codes for CASSDKRTEAFF.

The V gene is TRBV2, the J gene TRBJ1-1; 7 nucleotides line up with TRBD1. CDR1 is SNHLY and CDR2 is FYNNEI in the germline V gene. Unmatched junction bases numbered 10, after V lost 9 bases and J lost 0 bases. The CDR3 length is 15 residues. Written as DNA, the CDR3 is TGTGCCAGGGCTGCGACAGGGCACATGAACACTGAAGCTTTCTTT. Translating it yields CARAATGHMNTEAFF.

The V gene is TRBV18, the J gene TRBJ2-7; a possible D gene is TRBD2 (5 bases). The CDR3 contains 14 residues. With 4 bases removed from V and 2 bases from J, the gap between germline ends came to 12 bases. Germline V lookup: CDR1 KGHSH, CDR2 LQKENI. The CDR3 spells CASSHSEGTYEQYF. As DNA, the CDR3 is TGTGCCAGCTCACATTCCGAGGGAACCTACGAGCAGTACTTC.

This clone has more than one count but fewer than ten. The chain is built from TRBV19 and TRBJ1-2; no clear D gene. Trimming shortened V by 7 bases and J by 2 bases, and 14 bases separated the two germline ends. This CDR3 spans 14 amino acids. The germline V gene encodes CDR1 LNHDA and CDR2 SQIVND (reference sequence). CDR3 nucleotide sequence: TGTGCCAGTAAACTGGAACAGACCAACTATGGCTACACCTTC. Translating gives CASKLEQTNYGYTF. Full variable domain (missing parts from reference TRBV19 and TRBJ1-2): DGGITQSPKYLFRKEGQNVTLSCEQNLNHDAMYWYRQDPGQGLRLIYYSQIVNDFQKGDIAEGYSVSREKKESFPLTVTSAQKNPTAFYLCASKLEQTNYGYTFGSGTRLTVV.

This clone was seen ten or more times. V gene TRBV10-2 combines with J gene TRBJ1-5, with D tentatively TRBD1 (5 bases). CDR3 size: 17 residues. From germline, CDR1 is WSHSY and CDR2 SAAADI. Trimming took off 1 base at V and 0 bases at J, with 13 bases between the two ends. CDR3 DNA sequence: TGCGCCAGCAGTGAGTTAGGGACTCGGTATAGCAATCAGCCCCAGCATTTT. It yields the protein CASSELGTRYSNQPQHF.

V is TRBV19 and J is TRBJ1-1; possibly TRBD1 for D (6 bases). The V gene's germline CDR1 is LNHDA and CDR2 SQIVND (reference sequence). With 5 bases removed from V and 7 bases from J, the gap between germline ends came to 14 bases. This CDR3 has 13 amino acids. The chain's CDR3 is CASSFHGGNEAFF. The CDR3 nucleotides are TGTGCCAGTAGTTTCCACGGGGGCAATGAAGCTTTCTTT.

This clone appeared once. J is TRBJ2-7 and V is TRBV4-2; D gene uncertain. Per the germline V gene, CDR1 is LGHNA and CDR2 is YNFKEQ. This CDR3 is 12 amino acids long. V was shortened by 4 bases and J by 5 bases, with 9 bases between the two germline ends. The CDR3, as DNA: TGTGCCAGCAGCCCCCAAGGAAACGAGCAGTACTTC. This translates into CASSPQGNEQYF.

The rearrangement links TRBV6-5 to TRBJ1-2, with a tentative D call TRBD1 (6 bases). CDR1 MNHEY and CDR2 SVGAGI come from the germline V gene. The ends were cut back, 7 bases at V and 5 bases at J, with 17 bases in the middle. The CDR3 consists of 14 residues. CDR3 coding DNA: TGTGCCAGCATAGGAACAGGGACGAATTATGGCTACACCTTC. This translates into CASIGTGTNYGYTF.

J is TRBJ1-6 and V is TRBV9; D call uncertain. This CDR3 is built from 15 residues. V lost 0 bases to trimming and J lost 3 bases, with 7 bases between them. CDR1 SGDLS and CDR2 YYNGEE come from the germline V gene. CDR3: CASSVAWGYNSPLHF. In nucleotides, the CDR3 is TGTGCCAGCAGCGTAGCCTGGGGCTATAATTCACCCCTCCACTTT. The variable domain in full, completed from reference TRBV9 and TRBJ1-6, reads DSGVTQTPKHLITATGQRVTLRCSPRSGDLSVYWYQQSLDQGLQFLIQYYNGEERAKGNILERFSAQQFPDLHSELNLSSLELGDSALYFCASSVAWGYNSPLHFGNGTRLTVT.

This chain links TRBV19 with TRBJ1-1; possibly TRBD1 for D (6 bases). V lost 5 bases and J lost 1, with 20 bases in between. This CDR3 is 17 amino acids long. The germline V gene has CDR1 LNHDA and CDR2 SQIVND (reference sequence). CDR3 bases: TGTGCCAGTAGTCTGCAGACAGGACGGGCGAGGAACACTGAAGCTTTCTTT. Amino acids: CASSLQTGRARNTEAFF.

The V gene is TRBV2, the J gene TRBJ1-2; 7 nucleotides match TRBD1. This CDR3 contains 14 residues. Germline V lookup: CDR1 SNHLY, CDR2 FYNNEI. Trimming at V came to 6 bases and at J to 4 bases, leaving 8 bases not matched to a gene. CDR3 in DNA: TGTGCCAGCAGGACAGGGACTCCCCTCTATGGCTACACCTTC. This translates into CASRTGTPLYGYTF. The variable domain in full, completed from reference TRBV2 and TRBJ1-2, reads EPEVTQTPSHQVTQMGQEVILRCVPISNHLYFYWYRQILGQKVEFLVSFYNNEISEKSEIFDDQFSVERPDGSNFTLKIRSTKLEDSAMYFCASRTGTPLYGYTFGSGTRLTVV.

DNA of the CDR3: TGCGCCAGCAGTATACAGGGTGATGAGCAGTTCTTC. Translated, it gives CASSIQGDEQFF. The chain couples TRBV5-1 to TRBJ2-1, with D possibly being TRBD1 (6 bases). Germline values: CDR1 SGHRS, CDR2 YFSETQ. The ends were cut back, 5 bases at V and 8 bases at J, with 11 bases in the middle. The CDR3 runs to 12 residues. Using reference TRBV5-1 and TRBJ2-1 for the parts outside the CDR3, the full variable domain is KAGVTQTPRYLIKTRGQQVTLSCSPISGHRSVSWYQQTPGQGLQFLFEYFSETQRNKGNFPGRFSGRQFSNSRSEMNVSTLELGDSALYLCASSIQGDEQFFGPGTRLTVL.

In DNA form, the CDR3 reads TGCGCCAGCAGCGCCGCTGGAGGGTTGACAGATACGCAGTATTTT. Amino acids: CASSAAGGLTDTQYF. The genes are TRBV10-1 and TRBJ2-3, with D possibly being TRBD2 (6 bases). The CDR3 runs 15 residues. The V gene lost 6 bases and the J gene lost 3 bases, with 16 bases spanning the gap. Germline-derived CDR1 and CDR2 are WNHNN and SYGVQD (reference sequence).

The J gene is TRBJ2-3, the V gene TRBV19; D perhaps matches TRBD1 (5 bases). This CDR3 contains 13 residues. CDR1 is LNHDA and CDR2 is SQIVND in the germline V gene (reference sequence). Trimming cost V 6 bases and J 4 bases, with 11 bases left between them. The CDR3 is CASRGRGSDTQYF. The DNA of the CDR3 is TGTGCCAGTAGGGGAAGGGGATCAGATACGCAGTATTTT.

The V call is TRBV7-9, the J call TRBJ2-7, with 11 bases that match TRBD2. The CDR3 is 17 amino acids. Germline V gives CDR1 SEHNR, CDR2 FQNEAQ (reference sequence). After removal of 5 bases from V and 0 bases from J, the junction contained 9 bases not matched to a gene. As DNA, the CDR3 is TGTGCCAGCAGCCCCAGGGCCGGGACTAGCGGCTCCTACGAGCAGTACTTC. Translating it yields CASSPRAGTSGSYEQYF.

The rearrangement links TRBV7-9 to TRBJ2-2; weak D call: TRBD1 (5 bases). Per the germline V gene, CDR1 is SEHNR and CDR2 is FQNEAQ (reference sequence). V lost 7 bases and J 7 bases, leaving 19 bases between the germline ends. The CDR3 is 15 amino acids. The CDR3 coding sequence is TGTGCCAGCACTACTTTGGGCAGGGTTAACGGGGAGCTGTTTTTT. This sequence encodes CASTTLGRVNGELFF.

The genes are TRBV3-1 (or the pseudogene TRBV3-2) and TRBJ1-2; tentatively, D is TRBD1 (5 bases). Between the trimmed V and J ends, which lost 5 bases and 1 base, there was a span of 26 bases. Germline assignment: CDR1 LGHDT and CDR2 YNNKEL (reference sequence). This CDR3 is built from 19 residues. CDR3: CASSAHLSRWGGFNYGYTF. The DNA for the CDR3 is TGTGCCAGCAGCGCCCATCTTTCGAGGTGGGGCGGGTTTAACTATGGCTACACCTTC.

J is TRBJ1-2 and V is TRBV9, with TRBD1 matching 9 bases. Germline V gene data show CDR1 as SGDLS and CDR2 as YYNGEE. This CDR3 has 14 amino acids. The V segment lost 4 bases and the J segment 8 bases; nucleotides outside the gene matches: 9. The CDR3 sequence: CASSPQTGGLGYTF. For the CDR3, the DNA is TGTGCCAGCAGCCCGCAGACAGGGGGTCTAGGCTACACCTTC.

V is TRBV30 and J is TRBJ2-1; the D is unclear. This CDR3 comprises 15 residues. V dropped 0 bases and J dropped 4 bases, with 13 bases sitting between them. CDR1 and CDR2 (germline): GTSNPN, SVGIG (reference sequence). CDR3 region: CAWSVLKTAYNEQFF. In DNA, the CDR3 is TGTGCCTGGAGTGTCCTTAAGACTGCTTACAATGAGCAGTTCTTC.

This chain links TRBV5-1 with TRBJ2-5; no reliable D call. Germline loops: CDR1 SGHRS, CDR2 YFSETQ. The CDR3 runs 13 residues. Trimming left V 1 base short and J 5 bases short, with 9 bases between. CDR3 loop: CASSLLLRETQYF. The CDR3 DNA is TGCGCCAGCAGCTTGCTACTTAGGGAGACCCAGTACTTC.

This clone appeared a single time. The chain recombines TRBV7-9 with TRBJ2-3, with 7 bases lining up with TRBD1. Trimming removed 3 bases from V and 10 bases from J; junction bases left unmatched: 10. The CDR3 runs to 14 residues. CDR1 is SEHNR and CDR2 is FQNEAQ in the germline V gene (reference sequence). In DNA form, the CDR3 reads TGTGCCAGCAGCTTTCAGGCCTCAGGGGGTGCGCAGTATTTT. Translating gives CASSFQASGGAQYF.

In DNA form, the CDR3 reads TGTGCCTGGAGGAGTGGGACCACGAGCGGGGAGACCCAGTACTTC. Translation gives CAWRSGTTSGETQYF. The chain joins TRBV30 to TRBJ2-5; D may be TRBD2 (6 bases). Germline V gene sequence: CDR1 GTSNPN, CDR2 SVGIG (reference sequence). V was clipped by 3 bases and J by 5 bases, with 19 bases between them. CDR3 length: 15 residues.

The chain recombines TRBV6-5 with TRBJ2-7; 16 nucleotides align to TRBD2. After removal of 2 bases from V and 4 bases from J, the junction contained 2 bases not matched to a gene. Germline CDR1 and CDR2: MNHEY and SVGAGI. The CDR3 length is 16 residues. The CDR3 spells CASSYGTSGGDYEQYF. CDR3 in DNA: TGTGCCAGCAGTTACGGGACTAGCGGGGGGGATTACGAGCAGTACTTC.

This chain connects TRBV4-2 to TRBJ1-6; the D is unclear. V was pared by 1 base and J by 1 base, with 8 bases between. This CDR3 has 16 residues. Germline V lookup: CDR1 LGHNA, CDR2 YNFKEQ. The CDR3 reads CASSQVPDSYNSPLHF. CDR3 coding DNA: TGTGCCAGCAGCCAAGTTCCAGATTCCTATAATTCACCCCTCCACTTT.

The table lists this clone with a few counts. This sequence joins TRBV2 and TRBJ2-2; TRBD2 might be the D (5 bases). The CDR3 covers 13 residues. Trimming shortened V by 5 bases and J by 4 bases, and 8 bases separated the two germline ends. The germline gives CDR1 SNHLY, CDR2 FYNNEI. As DNA, the CDR3 is TGTGCCAGCAGTCTCGGACTCACCGGGGAGCTGTTTTTT. Residues: CASSLGLTGELFF.

This clone has just a few counts. CDR3 coding DNA: TGTGCCACCAGCAGAGGGTCCAGTTCACTTAACAATGAGCAGTTCTTC. Amino acid sequence: CATSRGSSSLNNEQFF. The gene calls are TRBV15 and TRBJ2-1; no clear D. From germline, CDR1 is LNHNV and CDR2 YYDKDF (reference sequence). The CDR3 totals 16 residues. Trimming stripped 1 base from V and 5 bases from J, with 15 bases between.

The chain recombines TRBV5-1 with TRBJ2-3; D perhaps matches TRBD1 (8 bases). Germline V CDR1 and CDR2: SGHRS, YFSETQ. Trimming pared 2 bases from V and 3 bases from J, leaving 13 bases between. The CDR3 contains 15 residues. For the CDR3, the DNA is TGCGCCAGCAGCTTCGGACAGGGAGGGACAGATACGCAGTATTTT. Its protein product is CASSFGQGGTDTQYF.